The 30 T cell receptor beta chains presented below share a single source sample, sequenced in a study of Graves' ophthalmopathy and Graves' hyperthyroidism. Amplifying from RNA transcripts, the study obtained TCR beta CDR3 regions. HTBI primers were employed in first-round RT-PCR, then a second-round multiplex PCR followed. TCRdb used MiXCR to reprocess the multiplex PCR reads, holding one entry per CDR3 protein. Counted here are over 650,000 distinct CDR3 sequences, under 50% occurring once; the ten biggest clones make up 2.5% to 3.5%. Sequencing was done on a sample of peripheral blood. The receptor set was obtained from an adult man with Graves' ophthalmopathy.

This clonotype was counted at least ten times. V gene TRBV24-1 combines with J gene TRBJ1-1; TRBD1 agrees at 8 bases. Germline-derived CDR1 and CDR2 are KGHDR and SFDVKD. The V gene end was trimmed by 7 bases and the J gene end by 7 bases; junction bases not matched to a gene: 10. The CDR3 has 14 residues. The CDR3 loop reads CATRNTQGDGEAFF. As DNA, the CDR3 is TGTGCCACCAGGAACACACAGGGGGACGGTGAAGCTTTCTTT.

The chain carries TRBV5-1 and TRBJ2-5, with 7 bases that match TRBD2. Per germline, CDR1 SGHRS and CDR2 YFSETQ. The junction had 6 bases not matched to a gene; V was cut back by 0 bases and J by 4 bases. The CDR3 runs to 15 residues. The CDR3 region has the DNA TGCGCCAGCAGCTTGGCGCCGGGAGGTGCAGAGACCCAGTACTTC. This codes for CASSLAPGGAETQYF.

The chain carries TRBV10-3 and TRBJ1-6; possible D gene TRBD1, 5 bases. The V end lost 4 bases, the J end lost 10 bases, and 8 bases lay between the germline ends. The CDR3 has 12 residues. Germline loops: CDR1 ENHRY, CDR2 SYGVKD. The CDR3 DNA reads TGTGCCATCAGTGGGCAGGGCTCACCCCTCCACTTT. It is translated as CAISGQGSPLHF.

This clonotype was counted many times. This chain uses TRBV11-2 with TRBJ2-5, with a possible D match to TRBD2 (6 bases). Germline CDR1 is SGHAT and CDR2 is FQNNGV. Between the trimmed V and J ends, which lost 7 bases and 3 bases, there was a span of 21 bases. CDR3 length: 16 amino acids. The CDR3 here is CASTVGWVGGEETQYF. In DNA form, the CDR3 reads TGTGCCAGCACCGTTGGGTGGGTCGGGGGAGAAGAGACCCAGTACTTC. Full variable domain (remainder filled in from reference TRBV11-2 and TRBJ2-5): EAGVAQSPRYKIIEKRQSVAFWCNPISGHATLYWYQQILGQGPKLLIQFQNNGVVDDSQLPKDRFSAERLKGVDSTLKIQPAKLEDSAVYLCASTVGWVGGEETQYFGPGTRLLVL.

V is TRBV20-1 and J is TRBJ2-7, with D perhaps TRBD1 or TRBD2 (5 bases each). The CDR3 sequence is 10 residues long. V lost 3 bases and J lost 12, with 12 bases in between. CDR1 and CDR2 (germline): DFQATT, SNEGSKA (reference sequence). The CDR3 nucleotides read TGCAGTGCTAGTGCAGGGAGCGGGTACTTC. As protein: CSASAGSGYF.

The rearrangement joins TRBV6-6 to TRBJ2-7; 11 bases agree with TRBD2. The germline CDR1 and CDR2 sequences are MNHNY and SVGAGI (reference sequence). V lost 4 bases and J lost 5; bases outside the gene matches: 7. The CDR3 runs 15 residues. This chain's CDR3 is CASSSMGLAVDEQYF. As DNA, the CDR3 is TGTGCCAGCAGTTCCATGGGACTAGCGGTCGACGAGCAGTACTTC.

This clonotype appeared many times. The chain carries TRBV20-1 and TRBJ1-2; 9 positions match TRBD1. The CDR3 has 13 residues. V was pared by 6 bases and J by 6 bases, with 8 bases of the junction left unmatched. Germline V gene sequence: CDR1 DFQATT, CDR2 SNEGSKA (reference sequence). In nucleotides, the CDR3 is TGCAGTGCCGTGTCAGGGACAGGGAATGGCTACACCTTC. As protein: CSAVSGTGNGYTF.

This clonotype occurred a few times. V and J are TRBV6-5 and TRBJ1-1; D not resolved. V lost 0 bases, J lost 0 bases, and 8 bases lay in between. Germline V lookup: CDR1 MNHEY, CDR2 SVGAGI. This CDR3 comprises 15 residues. CDR3 in DNA: TGTGCCAGCAGTTACTCGAGGGCTATGAACACTGAAGCTTTCTTT. Amino acids: CASSYSRAMNTEAFF.

The sample holds many counts of this clonotype. The chain joins TRBV29-1 to TRBJ2-5; 13 bases match TRBD2. V trimming: 4 bases; J trimming: 1 base; junction bases outside the gene matches: 3. The CDR3 has 15 amino acids. Germline values: CDR1 SQVTM, CDR2 ANQGSEA. The CDR3 DNA sequence: TGCAGCGTTGTGGGACTAGCGGGGATCCAAGAGACCCAGTACTTC. The encoded protein is CSVVGLAGIQETQYF.

This clonotype was recorded a few times. The V call is TRBV7-9, the J call TRBJ1-2; perhaps TRBD1 as D (5 bases). V was trimmed by 5 bases and J by 4 bases, leaving 11 bases between them. Germline V gives CDR1 SEHNR, CDR2 FQNEAQ (reference sequence). This CDR3 is built from 13 residues. The CDR3 DNA reads as TGTGCCAGCAGCCCGGGACCGCTCTATGGCTACACCTTC. Translation gives CASSPGPLYGYTF.

In regard to this clonotype: A junction end diverges from the germline sequence, so it may reflect a read error. The chain has TRBV15 and TRBJ1-4, with D uncertain. Germline CDR1 LNHNV, CDR2 YYDKDF (reference sequence). CDR3 length: 13 residues. The CDR3 coding sequence is TGTGCCACCTGCAGAGAGTCGGAGGAAAAACTGTTTTTT. This translates into CATCRESEEKLFF. Drawing the rest from reference TRBV15 and TRBJ1-4, the complete variable domain is DAMVIQNPRYQVTQFGKPVTLSCSQTLNHNVMYWYQQKSSQAPKLLFHYYDKDFNNEADTPDNFQSRRPNTSFCFLDIRSPGLGDTAMYLCATCRESEEKLFFGSGTQLSVL.

This clonotype showed up many times. The chain links TRBV7-9 to TRBJ2-7; a weak D match, TRBD2 (6 bases). The CDR3 consists of 14 residues. Trimming took off 6 bases at V and 2 bases at J, with 14 bases between the two ends. CDR1 SEHNR and CDR2 FQNEAQ come from the germline V gene (reference sequence). CDR3 protein: CASSHPSDPYEQYF. The DNA of the CDR3 is TGTGCCAGCAGTCATCCTAGCGATCCCTACGAGCAGTACTTC.

The rearrangement joins TRBV5-4 to TRBJ2-2; possible D gene TRBD1, 6 bases. The CDR3 has 15 amino acids. Trimming took 4 bases from V and 3 from J, leaving 13 bases between them. Germline V CDR1 and CDR2: SGHNT, YYREEE (reference sequence). The CDR3 nucleotides read TGTGCCAGCAGCCTGGACAGTCGGGACACCGGGGAGCTGTTTTTT. It codes for CASSLDSRDTGELFF. Supplemented by reference TRBV5-4 and TRBJ2-2, the full variable domain reads ETGVTQSPTHLIKTRGQQVTLRCSSQSGHNTVSWYQQALGQGPQFIFQYYREEENGRGNFPPRFSGLQFPNYSSELNVNALELDDSALYLCASSLDSRDTGELFFGEGSRLTVL.

V is TRBV5-5 and J is TRBJ2-7, with TRBD1 matching over 9 bases. This CDR3 has 16 amino acids. J was trimmed by 5 bases and V by 4 bases; bases with no gene match: 13. CDR1 SGHKS and CDR2 YYEKEE come from the germline V gene (reference sequence). The CDR3 nucleotides read TGTGCCAGCAGCGACCGCGGGACAGGGAAGTCCAACGAGCAGTACTTC. Protein: CASSDRGTGKSNEQYF.

This clonotype was counted only a few times. The chain combines TRBV12-3 or TRBV12-4 with TRBJ2-2; D may be TRBD2 (5 bases). Trimming removed 5 bases from V and 6 bases from J, with 10 bases in between. CDR3 length: 13 amino acids. The CDR3 here is CASSHTGAGELFF. For the CDR3, the DNA is TGTGCCAGCAGTCATACCGGGGCCGGGGAGCTGTTTTTT.

This clonotype was seen only a few times. The V and J genes are TRBV4-1 and TRBJ1-5; a possible D gene is TRBD1 (6 bases). Per germline, CDR1 MGHRA and CDR2 YSYEKL. V was clipped by 0 bases and J by 4 bases, with 10 bases between them. There are 15 residues in the CDR3. The CDR3 sequence is CASSQDPQGNQPQHF. In nucleotides, the CDR3 is TGCGCCAGCAGCCAAGATCCACAGGGTAATCAGCCCCAGCATTTT.

This clonotype was seen only once. CDR3 sequence reads: CASSVLAGADTQYF. CDR3 nucleotides: TGTGCCAGCAGCGTCTTAGCGGGAGCAGATACGCAGTATTTT. This chain uses TRBV7-8 with TRBJ2-3, with 9 bases lining up with TRBD2. Per the germline V gene, CDR1 is SGHVS and CDR2 is FQNEAQ. This CDR3 has 14 amino acids. With V trimmed by 5 bases and J by 4 bases, 4 bases remained unmatched.

This clonotype was counted once. The chain links TRBV25-1 to TRBJ1-3; no firm D call. V lost 2 bases, J lost 5 bases, and 13 bases lay in between. This CDR3 region has 15 residues. Germline CDR1 and CDR2: MGHDK and SYGVNS. The DNA for the CDR3 is TGTGCCAGCAGTGAAGAGGACCCGGAGAGAAACACCATATATTTT. As protein: CASSEEDPERNTIYF.

Many counts were recorded for this clonotype. CDR3 bases: TGTGCCAGCAGGTCCGAGGGGTCTTCACCCCTCCACTTT. The encoded protein is CASRSEGSSPLHF. The chain links TRBV2 to TRBJ1-6; possible D gene TRBD1, 5 bases. Trimming cost V 6 bases and J 9 bases, with 12 bases left between them. The CDR3 covers 13 residues. In germline, CDR1 is SNHLY, CDR2 FYNNEI.

This clonotype was counted at least ten times. The V call is TRBV19, the J call TRBJ1-1; D gene ambiguous. Trimming shortened V by 6 bases and J by 4 bases, and 15 bases separated the two germline ends. Germline-derived CDR1 and CDR2 are LNHDA and SQIVND (reference sequence). The CDR3 has 14 residues. This CDR3 is CASRSGGLSTEAFF. In DNA, the CDR3 is TGTGCCAGTAGGAGTGGAGGGTTGAGCACTGAAGCTTTCTTT. Complete variable domain (other parts from reference TRBV19 and TRBJ1-1): DGGITQSPKYLFRKEGQNVTLSCEQNLNHDAMYWYRQDPGQGLRLIYYSQIVNDFQKGDIAEGYSVSREKKESFPLTVTSAQKNPTAFYLCASRSGGLSTEAFFGQGTRLTVV.

Many counts were recorded for this clonotype. V gene TRBV2 combines with J gene TRBJ2-7; TRBD2 might be the D (6 bases). V gave up 6 bases and J gave up 3 bases, with 9 bases separating them. Germline-derived CDR1 and CDR2 are SNHLY and FYNNEI. The CDR3 is 12 amino acids. In nucleotides, the CDR3 is TGTGCCAGCAGCCCGGGACTCTACGAGCAGTACTTC. It yields the protein CASSPGLYEQYF.

This clonotype has only a few counts. The rearrangement joins TRBV7-9 to TRBJ2-3; 11 bases match TRBD2. Germline values: CDR1 SEHNR, CDR2 FQNEAQ (reference sequence). The CDR3 extends over 15 amino acids. The V gene end was trimmed by 5 bases and the J gene end by 5 bases; junction bases not matched to a gene: 6. CDR3 coding DNA: TGTGCCAGCAGCCGCAGACTAGCGGGAAAAGATACGCAGTATTTT. Its protein product is CASSRRLAGKDTQYF.

This clonotype has ten or more counts. CDR3 loop: CSVRALQETQYF. The CDR3 DNA follows: TGCAGCGTCAGGGCACTACAAGAGACCCAGTACTTC. The chain uses TRBV29-1 and TRBJ2-5; a weak D match, TRBD1 (5 bases). Germline V lookup: CDR1 SQVTM, CDR2 ANQGSEA. V shed 6 bases and J shed 2 bases, with 10 bases lying between them. The CDR3 extends over 12 amino acids. The full variable domain, in which reference TRBV29-1 and TRBJ2-5 provide the parts outside the CDR3, is SAVISQKPSRDICQRGTSLTIQCQVDSQVTMMFWYRQQPGQSLTLIATANQGSEATYESGFVIDKFPISRPNLTFSTLTVSNMSPEDSSIYLCSVRALQETQYFGPGTRLLVL.

The chain joins TRBV29-1 to TRBJ1-2; tentative D call: TRBD1 (5 bases). The CDR3 totals 14 residues. CDR1 is SQVTM and CDR2 is ANQGSEA in the germline V gene. The V and J ends lost 5 bases and 3 bases respectively, with 16 bases between them. The CDR3 nucleotides read TGCAGCGTTTTTGGGCGCAGGGACGACTATGGCTACACCTTC. It specifies CSVFGRRDDYGYTF.

The table lists this clonotype with many counts. The CDR3 reads CASGAANYGYTF. The CDR3 DNA sequence: TGTGCCAGCGGGGCGGCGAATTATGGCTACACCTTC. The chain recombines TRBV6-1 with TRBJ1-2; a possible D gene is TRBD1 (5 bases). Germline V lookup: CDR1 MNHNS, CDR2 SASEGT. The V gene lost 8 bases and the J gene lost 5 bases, with 12 bases spanning the gap. The CDR3 sequence is 12 residues long.

This clonotype was observed a few times. V and J are TRBV20-1 and TRBJ1-1, with TRBD1 identical over 7 bases. V lost 5 bases, J lost 5 bases, and 5 bases stayed unmatched. CDR1 and CDR2 from the germline V gene are DFQATT and SNEGSKA (reference sequence). The CDR3 has 12 residues. The CDR3 DNA follows: TGCAGTGCTCTTCCAGGGGGAACTGAAGCTTTCTTT. Its protein is CSALPGGTEAFF.

This clonotype appeared many times. The rearrangement links TRBV25-1 to TRBJ1-2, with D uncertain. The CDR3 length is 13 residues. CDR1 is MGHDK and CDR2 is SYGVNS in the germline V gene. The chain's CDR3 is CAAAVTSGYGYTF. Written as DNA, the CDR3 is TGTGCTGCCGCCGTTACATCTGGATATGGCTACACCTTC.

This clonotype was seen at least ten times. The chain has TRBV7-9 and TRBJ1-1; 8 bases align to TRBD1. The junction had 5 bases not matched to a gene; V was cut back by 4 bases and J by 1 base. CDR3 length: 15 amino acids. Germline assignment: CDR1 SEHNR and CDR2 FQNEAQ (reference sequence). Written as DNA, the CDR3 is TGTGCCAGCAGCTATGGACAGGGCTGGAACACTGAAGCTTTCTTT. This gives the protein CASSYGQGWNTEAFF.

Comments on this clonotype: A much larger clone differs by one base, so this may be a read error. The chain is built from TRBV10-3 and TRBJ1-5; possibly TRBD1 for D (6 bases). From germline, CDR1 is ENHRY and CDR2 SYGVKD. CDR3 length: 14 amino acids. The V end lost 6 bases, the J end lost 4 bases, and 13 bases lay between the germline ends. DNA for the CDR3: TGTGCCATCAGCTCCGACAGGTCTAATCAGCCCCAGCATTTT. Translating gives CAISSDRSNQPQHF.

This clonotype was found many times. The chain combines TRBV6-6 with TRBJ1-2; no clear D. Germline CDR1 MNHNY, CDR2 SVGAGI (reference sequence). This CDR3 contains 14 residues. The V gene lost 5 bases and the J gene lost 2 bases, with 12 bases spanning the gap. DNA of the CDR3: TGTGCCAGCAGTGAAGCACCCTTCAACTATGGCTACACCTTC. This translates into CASSEAPFNYGYTF.